Listed below are T cell receptor beta chains from one sample, sequenced in a study of early T cells in non-severe SARS-CoV-2 infection. From the 5' RACE reads, TCRdb called clonotypes with MiXCR, one entry per CDR3 protein. This table holds roughly 72,000 distinct CDR3 sequences, 9.5% to 15% found once. This specimen was whole blood, taken at baseline. Source of these receptors: an adult who was a healthcare worker with PCR-confirmed SARS-CoV-2 infection or an uninfected control (not recorded which). Each CDR3 is given with its conserved first and last residue. The order of the fields is J gene, clone size, V gene, D gene, CDR3 DNA, CDR3 protein. D genes are given only for firm matches. Size is omitted from some rows. Given values are once, few, many or a class for expanded clones.

TRBJ2-3	.	TRBV20-1	TRBD1	TGCAGTGCCACCGCCTTGGGACAGGGTAGATACGATACGCAGTATTTT	CSATALGQGRYDTQYF
TRBJ2-1	.	TRBV18	TRBD2	TGTGCCAGCTCTAAACTAGCGGGGGACAATGAGCAGTTCTTC	CASSKLAGDNEQFF
TRBJ1-2	few	TRBV7-9	.	TGTGCCAGCAGCTCCTCACGAGGGGGAAAGGCTAACTATGGCTACACCTTC	CASSSSRGGKANYGYTF
TRBJ1-1	.	TRBV12-5	.	TGTGCTAGTGGTTTGAGTAGGGCCACTGAAGCTTTCTTT	CASGLSRATEAFF
TRBJ2-2	.	TRBV5-4	.	TGTGCCAGCAGCTTGGTACGGGGGAACACCGGGGAGCTGTTTTTT	CASSLVRGNTGELFF
TRBJ2-5	.	TRBV3-1	.	TGTGCCAGCAGCCCCATGACAGCCCGGGAGACCCAGTACTTC	CASSPMTARETQYF
TRBJ2-3	few	TRBV12-3/TRBV12-4	TRBD2	TGTGCCACGGCTGGGGGGGGATCAGATACGCAGTATTTT	CATAGGGSDTQYF
TRBJ1-5	.	TRBV20-1	.	TGCAGTGCTAGAGATCCTCTCCGACAGACAAATCAGCCCCAGCATTTT	CSARDPLRQTNQPQHF
TRBJ2-5	.	TRBV20-1	TRBD1	TGCAGTGCTAGAGACCTGACAGGGGCTGGGACCCAGTACTTC	CSARDLTGAGTQYF
TRBJ2-3	.	TRBV2	.	TGTGCCAGCAGTCCGGGATTTACCACAGATACGCAGTATTTT	CASSPGFTTDTQYF
TRBJ1-4	many	TRBV7-9	.	TGTGCCAGCAGGGGCGCTAATGAAAAACTGTTTTTT	CASRGANEKLFF
TRBJ2-7	few	TRBV7-2	TRBD1	TGTGCCAGCAGCCTAGACGAGGACAGGCCCTACGAGCAGTACTTC	CASSLDEDRPYEQYF
TRBJ1-2	many	TRBV28	.	TGTGCCAGCAGGCCGGAGGGGGTATCTAACTATGGCTACACCTTC	CASRPEGVSNYGYTF
TRBJ1-5	few	TRBV7-9	.	TGTGCCAGCAGCTTAGCGCGCGTGGATCAGCCCCAGCATTTT	CASSLARVDQPQHF
TRBJ2-7	.	TRBV4-1	.	TGCGCCAGCAGCCAAGAGGTAGCCTACGAGCAGTACTTC	CASSQEVAYEQYF
TRBJ2-5	many	TRBV3-1	.	TGTGCCAGCAGCCAAGACCTAGAGACCCAGTACTTC	CASSQDLETQYF
TRBJ1-1	few	TRBV7-2	.	TGTGCCAGCAGCGGGCAGTACACTGAAGCTTTCTTT	CASSGQYTEAFF
TRBJ2-5	many	TRBV4-1	TRBD1	TGCGCCAGCAGCCAACGGACAGGCCAAGAGACCCAGTACTTC	CASSQRTGQETQYF
TRBJ1-3	.	TRBV25-1	.	TGTGCCAGCAGTGAGGGGGCCAGTTCTGGAAACACCATATATTTT	CASSEGASSGNTIYF
TRBJ2-3	.	TRBV6-6	.	TGTGCCAGCACCCCCCGCGGAGGAGGGCCAGATACGCAGTATTTT	CASTPRGGGPDTQYF
TRBJ1-6	few	TRBV20-1	.	TGCAGTGCCTCACCCCTTATCAATTCACCCCTCCACTTT	CSASPLINSPLHF
TRBJ1-1	many	TRBV12-3/TRBV12-4	TRBD1	TGTGCCAGCAGTCCCACACCGGGACAGGGGACTTCGGAAGCTTTCTTT	CASSPTPGQGTSEAFF
TRBJ2-1	.	TRBV12-3/TRBV12-4	.	TGTGCCAGCAGTTTATCAGCGTGGGTCAATGAGCAGTTCTTC	CASSLSAWVNEQFF
TRBJ1-3	.	TRBV28	.	TGTGCCAGCAGTTTGGAAGGGAACACCATATATTTT	CASSLEGNTIYF
TRBJ2-1	.	TRBV3-1	.	TGTGCCAGCAGCCAAGAGAGGGGGGCCTACAATGAGCAGTTCTTC	CASSQERGAYNEQFF
TRBJ2-7	.	TRBV20-1	.	TGCAGTGCTAGGCCCCCCGGAGGTTGGGCCAGTTCCTACGAGCAGTACTTC	CSARPPGGWASSYEQYF
TRBJ1-2	many	TRBV6-6	.	TGTGCCAGCAGTTATGGGAGCTATGGCTACACCTTC	CASSYGSYGYTF
TRBJ2-3	.	TRBV6-5	.	TGTGCCAGCTCGCGTTTGGGGGATACGCAGTATTTT	CASSRLGDTQYF
TRBJ1-2	.	TRBV11-2	TRBD1	TGTGCCAGCAGCTTAGTCGGCAGGGGGCGAGGCTATGGCTACACCTTC	CASSLVGRGRGYGYTF
TRBJ2-2	.	TRBV29-1	TRBD1	TGCAGCGTTGTGGGACAGAAGAACACCGGGGAGCTGTTTTTT	CSVVGQKNTGELFF
TRBJ2-1	few	TRBV27	.	TGTGCCAGCAGTTCCCTGGGGGCAGTTCTGAAGAACAATGAGCAGTTCTTC	CASSSLGAVLKNNEQFF
TRBJ2-1	many	TRBV4-2	.	TGTGCCAGCAGCCGGGCCTTGAACAATGAGCAGTTCTTC	CASSRALNNEQFF
TRBJ1-1	.	TRBV14	TRBD1	TGTGCCAGCAGCCCCAGTCAACAGGGGTATGAAGCTTTCTTT	CASSPSQQGYEAFF
TRBJ1-3	.	TRBV12-3/TRBV12-4	TRBD1	TGTGCCAGCAGTTTGTCAGGACAGGGAGGGAACACCATATATTTT	CASSLSGQGGNTIYF
TRBJ2-2	few	TRBV7-2	.	TGTGCCAGCAGCTTAGAGGCCGACGTCTGGTTCCCCGGGGAGCTGTTTTTT	CASSLEADVWFPGELFF
TRBJ1-2	few	TRBV4-1	TRBD1	TGCGCCAGCAGGCCCACAGGGGGCGTGGGCTACACCTTC	CASRPTGGVGYTF
TRBJ2-7	.	TRBV5-4	TRBD2	TGTGCCAGCAGCACAAAGACTAGCGGCTACGAGCAGTACTTC	CASSTKTSGYEQYF
TRBJ2-2	many	TRBV3-1	TRBD1	TGTGCCAGCTCCAGAACCGGGACAGCGAACACCGGGGAGCTGTTTTTT	CASSRTGTANTGELFF
TRBJ1-2	few	TRBV5-1	.	TGCGCCAGCAGCTTGGAAGGGTATGGAGCATATGGCTACACCTTC	CASSLEGYGAYGYTF
TRBJ2-7	many	TRBV11-2	.	TGTGCCAGCAGCTCCAGTGCGACCGGGGCCTGGATCGAGCAGTACTTC	CASSSSATGAWIEQYF
TRBJ2-1	few	TRBV5-5	.	TGTGCCAGCAGCTTGAATTGGGGACTGGAGCAGTTCTTC	CASSLNWGLEQFF
TRBJ2-6	few	TRBV27	.	TGTGCCAGCAAAAGCTCTGGGGCCAACGTCCTGACTTTC	CASKSSGANVLTF
TRBJ2-7	few	TRBV7-8	.	TGTGCCAGCAGCTTAGCAAGTGGAAACTTGGGGGGAGACGAGCAGTACTTC	CASSLASGNLGGDEQYF
TRBJ2-1	many	TRBV6-2/TRBV6-3	TRBD1	TGTGCCAGCAGTCCAGACAGGGTAATTGTCAATGAGCAGTTCTTC	CASSPDRVIVNEQFF
TRBJ2-2	.	TRBV2	.	TGTGCCAGCAGCCTCGAGGGGCCTAACACCGGGGAGCTGTTTTTT	CASSLEGPNTGELFF
TRBJ1-6	.	TRBV4-2	.	TGTGCCAGCAGCCTCTCGGACAGAATCGGGAATTCACCCCTCCACTTT	CASSLSDRIGNSPLHF
TRBJ2-7	few	TRBV11-2	TRBD2	TGTGCCAGCAGCTTACCGGGGGGTGAGCAGTACTTC	CASSLPGGEQYF
TRBJ1-1	few	TRBV6-5	.	TGTGCCAGCAAAGTCGGTATGAACACTGAAGCTTTCTTT	CASKVGMNTEAFF
TRBJ2-1	.	TRBV29-1	.	TGCAGCGTTGGGACGGCAAATGAGCAGTTCTTC	CSVGTANEQFF
TRBJ2-2	.	TRBV3-1	.	TGTGCCAGCAGCCAAGACACAGGGCCCCGGGGGGACACCGGGGAGCTGTTTTTT	CASSQDTGPRGDTGELFF
TRBJ2-2	many	TRBV7-2	TRBD2	TGTGCCACCAGACTAGCGGGGGGCACCGGGGAGCTGTTTTTT	CATRLAGGTGELFF
TRBJ2-7	.	TRBV18	TRBD1	TGTGCCAGCTCCACCGGGACAGGGCTCTCCTACGAGCAGTACTTC	CASSTGTGLSYEQYF
TRBJ1-2	few	TRBV5-1	.	TGCGCCAGCAGCGTTCGGGAGCCGGGAAGGGACTACACCTTC	CASSVREPGRDYTF
TRBJ1-1	.	TRBV20-1	.	TGCAGTGCTGGAGGGTCGAACACTGAAGCTTTCTTT	CSAGGSNTEAFF
TRBJ2-6	many	TRBV29-1	.	TGCAGCGCACATACAGGGCCCTCTGGGGCCAACGTCCTGACTTTC	CSAHTGPSGANVLTF
TRBJ2-3	many	TRBV9	.	TGTGCCAGCAGCCCGTACTGGGCTGGTGCAGATACGCAGTATTTT	CASSPYWAGADTQYF
TRBJ2-5	.	TRBV24-1	.	TGTGCCACCAGTGATCCGCCCCGACAGGAGACCCAGTACTTC	CATSDPPRQETQYF
TRBJ2-1	few	TRBV24-1	.	TGTGCCACCAGTGATGGCGAGTACAATGAGCAGTTCTTC	CATSDGEYNEQFF
TRBJ2-2	few	TRBV29-1	.	TGCAGCGCAGGGACATCTTACACCGGGGAGCTGTTTTTT	CSAGTSYTGELFF